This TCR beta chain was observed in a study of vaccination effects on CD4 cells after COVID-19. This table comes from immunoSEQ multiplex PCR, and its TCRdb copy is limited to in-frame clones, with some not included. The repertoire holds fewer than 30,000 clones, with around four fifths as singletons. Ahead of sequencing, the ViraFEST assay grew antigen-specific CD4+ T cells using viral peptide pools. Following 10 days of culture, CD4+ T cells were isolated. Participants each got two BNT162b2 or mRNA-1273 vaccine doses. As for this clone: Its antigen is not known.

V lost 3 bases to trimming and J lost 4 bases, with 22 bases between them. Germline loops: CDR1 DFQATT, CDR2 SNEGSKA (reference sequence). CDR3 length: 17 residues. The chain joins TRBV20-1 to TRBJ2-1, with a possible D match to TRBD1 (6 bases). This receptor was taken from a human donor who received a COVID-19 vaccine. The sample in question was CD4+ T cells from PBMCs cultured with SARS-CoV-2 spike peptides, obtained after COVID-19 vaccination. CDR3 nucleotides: TGCAGTGCTAGTGACAGAGGGGGTATCTACCAATACAATGAGCAGTTCTTC. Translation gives CSASDRGGIYQYNEQFF.